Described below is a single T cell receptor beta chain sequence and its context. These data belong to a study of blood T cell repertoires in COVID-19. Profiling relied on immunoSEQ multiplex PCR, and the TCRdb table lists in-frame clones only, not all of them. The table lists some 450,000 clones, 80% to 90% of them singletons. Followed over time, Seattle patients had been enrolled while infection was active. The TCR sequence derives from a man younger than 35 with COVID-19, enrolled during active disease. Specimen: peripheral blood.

Here the CDR3 DNA reads TGTGCCAGCAGGCCCTCCTCAGCGGGACCCCTTGGGCAGTACTTC. As protein: CASRPSSAGPLGQYF. The V and J genes are TRBV7-8 and TRBJ2-7; 7 bases line up with TRBD2. Germline V gene sequence: CDR1 SGHVS, CDR2 FQNEAQ. The CDR3 runs to 15 residues. Germline trimming cut 6 bases from V and 9 bases from J; bases unmatched to any gene: 17. The entire variable domain, with the rest obtained from reference TRBV7-8 and TRBJ2-7, is as follows: GAGVSQSPRYKVAKRGQDVALRCDPISGHVSLFWYQQALGQGPEFLTYFQNEAQLDKSGLPSDRFFAERPEGSVSTLKIQRTQQEDSAVYLCASRPSSAGPLGQYFGPGTRLTVT.